The 31 T cell receptor beta chains below all came from one sample that was sequenced in a study of T-cell reconstitution after alpha-beta-depleted transplantation in children. The library targeted TCRbeta and was prepared with unique molecular identifiers. TCRdb called the PCR reads again in MiXCR, with one record for every CDR3 protein. The data show hundreds of thousands of distinct CDR3 sequences, roughly 23% seen once. Sequencing was performed on PBMCs, mostly from graft donor cells, taken 360 days after TCRalphabeta/CD19-depleted stem cell transplant. These receptors were taken from a boy younger than two who had a stem cell transplant for acute myeloid leukemia, so the T cells may come from the graft donor.

This clonotype came up a few times. J is TRBJ1-4 and V is TRBV20-1; D is possibly TRBD1 (6 bases). This CDR3 region has 13 residues. The V gene lost 3 bases and the J gene lost 5 bases, with 10 bases spanning the gap. CDR1 and CDR2 from the germline V gene are DFQATT and SNEGSKA (reference sequence). CDR3 sequence (DNA): TGCAGTGCTAGGGACAGCCTGAATGAAAAACTGTTTTTT. This translates into CSARDSLNEKLFF.

At least ten counts were recorded for this clonotype. The chain has TRBV29-1 and TRBJ2-3, with unresolved D. The CDR3 runs to 12 residues. V was clipped by 4 bases and J by 0 bases, with 5 bases between them. Germline V gene data show CDR1 as SQVTM and CDR2 as ANQGSEA. This CDR3 reads CSVGQSTDTQYF. The CDR3 nucleotides are TGCAGCGTTGGGCAGAGCACAGATACGCAGTATTTT.

The chain links TRBV20-1 to TRBJ2-1, with 7 nucleotides matching TRBD2. This CDR3 is built from 18 residues. In germline, CDR1 is DFQATT, CDR2 SNEGSKA (reference sequence). V trimming: 4 bases; J trimming: 0 bases; junction bases outside the gene matches: 15. The CDR3 DNA reads as TGCAGTGCTACCCCTTTTGGGGGACTACCAAGCTCCTACAATGAGCAGTTCTTC. It specifies CSATPFGGLPSSYNEQFF.

The chain has TRBV25-1 and TRBJ1-2, with D perhaps matching TRBD1 (5 bases). Germline values: CDR1 MGHDK, CDR2 SYGVNS. The ends were cut back, 7 bases at V and 6 bases at J, with 18 bases in the middle. CDR3 length: 14 amino acids. The chain's CDR3 is CASNGGLGWNGYTF. The CDR3, as DNA: TGTGCCAGCAACGGGGGTCTAGGGTGGAATGGCTACACCTTC.

This chain joins TRBV5-8 and TRBJ2-1; TRBD1 matches at 8 bases. Losses at the gene ends were 0 bases for V and 7 bases for J; bases not matched to a gene: 6. The CDR3 covers 15 residues. Germline V gives CDR1 SGHTS, CDR2 YDEGEE. The CDR3 DNA sequence: TGTGCCAGCAGCTTGGTTGGACAGGGTAGAAATGAGCAGTTCTTC. It codes for CASSLVGQGRNEQFF.

The sample holds a few counts of this clonotype. The J gene is TRBJ2-2, the V gene TRBV7-9; D remains unclear. Germline CDR1 is SEHNR and CDR2 is FQNEAQ (reference sequence). This CDR3 comprises 16 residues. V was cut by 3 bases and J by 0 bases, with 11 bases left in between. The CDR3 region is CASSFVDLANTGELFF. The CDR3 DNA is TGTGCCAGCAGCTTTGTAGACCTAGCGAACACCGGGGAGCTGTTTTTT.

This clonotype was detected many times. The chain recombines TRBV29-1 with TRBJ1-5; D uncertain. Germline lookup yields CDR1 SQVTM and CDR2 ANQGSEA. The CDR3 length is 12 residues. V was cut by 7 bases and J by 6 bases, with 13 bases left in between. In nucleotides, the CDR3 is TGCAGCGCCAGTCCGTGGGGTCAGCCCCAGCATTTT. Residues: CSASPWGQPQHF.

The genes are TRBV5-6 and TRBJ2-3, with TRBD2 matching over 12 bases. The CDR3 is 15 residues long. The germline V gene encodes CDR1 SGHDT and CDR2 YYEEEE. Trimming removed 7 bases from V and 3 bases from J; junction bases left unmatched: 6. CDR3 loop: CASLLAGGPTDTQYF. The CDR3 nucleotides are TGTGCCAGCCTCCTAGCGGGGGGGCCTACAGATACGCAGTATTTT.

This chain links TRBV5-1 with TRBJ2-7, with a tentative D call TRBD1 (7 bases). Trimming shortened V by 4 bases and J by 6 bases, and 23 bases separated the two germline ends. Per germline, CDR1 SGHRS and CDR2 YFSETQ. This CDR3 region has 16 residues. The CDR3: CASSRPDFRGALEQYF. In DNA, the CDR3 is TGCGCCAGCAGCCGTCCGGACTTCAGGGGGGCCCTCGAGCAGTACTTC.

The V call is TRBV20-1, the J call TRBJ1-5; D is uncertain. The CDR3 consists of 12 residues. Trimming took off 3 bases at V and 5 bases at J, with 8 bases between the two ends. From germline, CDR1 is DFQATT and CDR2 SNEGSKA (reference sequence). The CDR3 loop is CSASSEDQPQHF. CDR3 coding DNA: TGCAGTGCTAGCTCGGAAGATCAGCCCCAGCATTTT.

The chain combines TRBV20-1 with TRBJ2-3; perhaps TRBD2 as D (7 bases). Trimming pared 5 bases from V and 1 base from J, leaving 13 bases between. CDR1 is DFQATT and CDR2 is SNEGSKA in the germline V gene (reference sequence). This CDR3 spans 14 amino acids. The CDR3 coding sequence is TGCAGTGCTGTCCGGGGGGCCGGCACAGATACGCAGTATTTT. Amino acid sequence: CSAVRGAGTDTQYF.

In its sample, this clonotype was seen a few times. The chain has TRBV11-1 and TRBJ1-2, with D possibly being TRBD1 (5 bases). Germline assignment: CDR1 SGHAT and CDR2 FQDESV (reference sequence). V dropped 5 bases and J dropped 5 bases, with 24 bases sitting between them. The CDR3 covers 17 residues. The CDR3 sequence: CASSRGPTEAISYGYTF. CDR3 nucleotides: TGTGCCAGCAGCCGTGGACCGACAGAGGCGATTTCTTATGGCTACACCTTC.

The chain couples TRBV6-1 to TRBJ1-4, with 10 bases matching TRBD1. The germline V gene encodes CDR1 MNHNS and CDR2 SASEGT. After removal of 5 bases from V and 1 base from J, the junction contained 7 bases not matched to a gene. The CDR3 sequence is 17 residues long. Written as DNA, the CDR3 is TGTGCCAGCAGTCCCGGGACAGGGGCTGGAACTAATGAAAAACTGTTTTTT. Residues: CASSPGTGAGTNEKLFF.

This clonotype has a handful of counts. The chain couples TRBV5-1 to TRBJ2-7, with a tentative D call TRBD1 (5 bases). V was clipped by 3 bases and J by 4 bases, with 14 bases between them. This CDR3 spans 14 amino acids. Looked up from germline, CDR1 is SGHRS and CDR2 is YFSETQ. The CDR3 nucleotides read TGCGCCAGCAGCTCAACATCTACAGGTTACGAGCAGTACTTC. This encodes CASSSTSTGYEQYF.

In this sample, this clonotype turned up many times. The chain links TRBV6-2 or TRBV6-3 to TRBJ2-7; D remains unclear. The CDR3 runs 13 residues. Trimming took off 4 bases at V and 3 bases at J, with 10 bases between the two ends. Germline lookup yields CDR1 MNHEY and CDR2 SVGEGT. Here the CDR3 DNA reads TGTGCCAGCAGTTCCTTCCAAGGCTACGAGCAGTACTTC. It encodes CASSSFQGYEQYF.

The chain is built from TRBV20-1 and TRBJ2-7; TRBD2 matches at 11 bases. Germline CDR1 reads DFQATT; CDR2 reads SNEGSKA (reference sequence). The CDR3 runs 13 residues. Trimming at V came to 5 bases and at J to 5 bases, leaving 5 bases not matched to a gene. CDR3 DNA sequence: TGCAGTGCTCTAGCGGGGGGTACCCACGAGCAGTACTTC. This encodes CSALAGGTHEQYF.

In this sample, this clonotype turned up a few times. This chain uses TRBV12-3 or TRBV12-4 with TRBJ2-7; a possible D gene is TRBD2 (7 bases). Trimming took off 1 base at V and 2 bases at J, with 15 bases between the two ends. The CDR3 has 16 residues. CDR3 region: CASSLGGGVSPYEQYF. In DNA form, the CDR3 reads TGTGCCAGCAGTTTAGGAGGGGGGGTTTCGCCCTACGAGCAGTACTTC.

The rearrangement links TRBV2 to TRBJ2-3, with D uncertain. V gave up 7 bases and J gave up 0 bases, with 14 bases separating them. The CDR3 consists of 15 residues. Germline V gives CDR1 SNHLY, CDR2 FYNNEI. CDR3 in amino acids: CASTRGDISTDTQYF. CDR3 DNA sequence: TGTGCCAGCACCCGAGGAGACATTAGCACAGATACGCAGTATTTT.

The chain links TRBV5-1 to TRBJ2-1; 13 bases map to TRBD2. This CDR3 is 15 amino acids long. Germline CDR1 reads SGHRS; CDR2 reads YFSETQ. The V segment lost 4 bases and the J segment 5 bases; nucleotides outside the gene matches: 3. As DNA, the CDR3 is TGCGCCAGCAGCAAGACTAGCGGGGGGAACAATGAGCAGTTCTTC. Amino acid sequence: CASSKTSGGNNEQFF. The entire variable domain, with the rest obtained from reference TRBV5-1 and TRBJ2-1, is as follows: KAGVTQTPRYLIKTRGQQVTLSCSPISGHRSVSWYQQTPGQGLQFLFEYFSETQRNKGNFPGRFSGRQFSNSRSEMNVSTLELGDSALYLCASSKTSGGNNEQFFGPGTRLTVL.

There are many counts of this clonotype. This sequence joins TRBV29-1 and TRBJ2-7; a weak D match, TRBD1 (6 bases). Deletions cut 6 bases from V and 3 bases from J, with 12 bases between. The CDR3 extends over 12 amino acids. Germline V CDR1 and CDR2: SQVTM, ANQGSEA. CDR3 nucleotides: TGCAGCGTCAGGGGCCCACTCTACGAGCAGTACGTC. Encoded protein: CSVRGPLYEQYV.

Only a few counts were recorded for this clonotype. The chain carries TRBV20-1 and TRBJ2-7, with 7 bases fitting TRBD2. The trim removed 2 bases at V and 9 bases at J, leaving 7 bases unmatched. The CDR3 spans 12 residues. CDR1 and CDR2 (germline): DFQATT, SNEGSKA (reference sequence). CDR3 coding DNA: TGCAGTGCTAGACTCCCCTCGGGAGGGCAGTACTTC. Its translation: CSARLPSGGQYF.

The table lists this clonotype with a few counts. The J gene is TRBJ2-1, the V gene TRBV20-1, with D uncertain. V lost 3 bases, J lost 5 bases, and 14 bases lay in between. Germline V gene sequence: CDR1 DFQATT, CDR2 SNEGSKA (reference sequence). The CDR3 covers 14 residues. The CDR3 sequence: CSASIVPANNEQFF. In nucleotides, the CDR3 is TGCAGTGCTAGTATTGTACCCGCTAACAATGAGCAGTTCTTC.

The chain joins TRBV29-1 to TRBJ1-1, with D unresolved. Trimming took off 5 bases at V and 3 bases at J, with 7 bases between the two ends. CDR1 is SQVTM and CDR2 is ANQGSEA in the germline V gene. This CDR3 contains 11 residues. The CDR3 nucleotides read TGCAGCGTTCGCTCGGACACTGAAGCTTTCTTT. Protein: CSVRSDTEAFF.

J is TRBJ2-3 and V is TRBV4-3; TRBD2 agrees at 8 bases. The CDR3 extends over 16 amino acids. Trimming at V came to 7 bases and at J to 4 bases, leaving 13 bases not matched to a gene. Looked up from germline, CDR1 is LGHNA and CDR2 is YSLEER. This CDR3 is CASTPSASGGADTQYF. The CDR3 DNA is TGCGCCAGCACCCCTTCTGCCAGCGGGGGAGCAGATACGCAGTATTTT.

This clonotype was picked up a small number of times. This chain links TRBV25-1 with TRBJ2-1; TRBD1 or TRBD2 may be the D gene (5 bases each). This CDR3 is 14 amino acids long. Germline-derived CDR1 and CDR2 are MGHDK and SYGVNS. The V and J ends lost 1 base and 10 bases respectively, with 14 bases between them. The CDR3 reads CASSEWDDWAEQFF. The CDR3 DNA reads as TGTGCCAGCAGTGAATGGGACGATTGGGCCGAGCAGTTCTTC.

This clonotype was counted at least ten times. V and J are TRBV5-6 and TRBJ1-5; 7 nucleotides line up with TRBD1. CDR3 length equals 14 residues. CDR1 and CDR2 from the germline V gene are SGHDT and YYEEEE. Trimming cost V 3 bases and J 4 bases; bases outside gene matches: 4. CDR3 DNA sequence: TGTGCCAGCAGCTACACAGGGGTAAATCAGCCCCAGCATTTT. Translating gives CASSYTGVNQPQHF.

The chain couples TRBV4-1 to TRBJ2-5; TRBD1 matches 9 bases. The CDR3 is 17 amino acids. The J segment lost 5 bases and the V segment lost 1 base, leaving 11 bases of the junction unmatched. Germline V gene sequence: CDR1 MGHRA, CDR2 YSYEKL. This chain's CDR3 is CASSQVPGQGFLETQYF. DNA of the CDR3: TGCGCCAGCAGCCAAGTACCGGGACAGGGATTTTTGGAGACCCAGTACTTC.

Worth noting for this clonotype: A much larger clone differs from this one at a single base, so this may be a read error. Likely a read error: the CDR3 ends without its conserved phenylalanine or tryptophan. The V gene is TRBV28, the J gene TRBJ1-1; no reliable D call. In germline, CDR1 is MDHEN, CDR2 SYDVKM. Trimming took off 5 bases at V and 0 bases at J, with 7 bases between the two ends. The CDR3 spans 13 residues. The CDR3 region is CASSPRVNTEAFL. CDR3 sequence (DNA): TGTGCCAGCAGTCCCCGGGTGAACACTGAAGCTTTCCTT.

This clonotype came up many times. V usage is TRBV28 and J usage is TRBJ1-3, with D uncertain. Trimming stripped 3 bases from V and 5 bases from J, with 5 bases between. CDR1 and CDR2 (germline): MDHEN, SYDVKM. The CDR3 is 12 amino acids. The CDR3 loop reads CASSFERNTIYF. The DNA of the CDR3 is TGTGCCAGCAGTTTCGAGAGAAACACCATATATTTT.

As concerns this clonotype: With a much larger clone just one base away, this may be a read error. The chain combines TRBV13 with TRBJ2-2; 7 bases match TRBD1. Germline V lookup: CDR1 PRHDT, CDR2 FYEKMQ (reference sequence). The CDR3 runs 15 residues. The ends lost 9 bases at V and 0 bases at J; junction bases unmatched: 7. CDR3 amino acids: CARSAGTANTGELFF. The CDR3, as DNA: TGTGCCAGGAGCGCCGGGACAGCGAACACCGGGGAGCTGTTTTTT. The whole variable domain, remainder taken from reference TRBV13 and TRBJ2-2, is AAGVIQSPRHLIKEKRETATLKCYPIPRHDTVYWYQQGPGQDPQFLISFYEKMQSDKGSIPDRFSAQQFSDYHSELNMSSLELGDSALYFCARSAGTANTGELFFGEGSRLTVL.

This clonotype was counted at least ten times. This chain joins TRBV4-2 and TRBJ2-1; D call uncertain. The V gene lost 0 bases and the J gene lost 2 bases, with 14 bases spanning the gap. Per the germline V gene, CDR1 is LGHNA and CDR2 is YNFKEQ. CDR3 size: 17 residues. CDR3 bases: TGTGCCAGCAGCCAAGAATGGACGGCCTCTACCTACAATGAGCAGTTCTTC. Translation gives CASSQEWTASTYNEQFF.